Following are 8 T cell receptor beta chains from one sample sequenced in a study of blood T cells in healthy people across ages. Primed by a sample-barcoded 5' primer and a J-beta primer mix, a second PCR proceeded for about 6 to 12 cycles. TCRdb passed the 5' RACE reads through MiXCR, listing each CDR3 protein once. The table shows around 500,000 distinct CDR3 sequences, with approximately 26% occurring only once. These data were also reused for a study on T cells of mothers and their children.

Sequenced material: blood. The origin of the receptors is a boy younger than 10 in good health.

The chain has TRBV7-9 and TRBJ2-5; the D is unclear. The DNA matches TRBJ2-7 better at its end, which makes the J call doubtful. The germline gives CDR1 SEHNR, CDR2 FQNEAQ (reference sequence). The CDR3 contains 13 residues. CDR3 in DNA: TGTGCCAGCAGCTTAGAAAACAGATACGAGCAGTACTTC. Amino acid sequence: CASSLENRYEQYF.

The chain employs TRBV12-3 or TRBV12-4 and TRBJ2-5, with D unclear. V was clipped by 0 bases and J by 5 bases, with 7 bases between them. There are 13 residues in the CDR3. This CDR3 is CASSLAIGETQYF. The CDR3 DNA is TGTGCCAGCAGTTTAGCTATCGGGGAGACCCAGTACTTC.

The chain has TRBV5-1 and TRBJ2-1; D not certain. Germline loops: CDR1 SGHRS, CDR2 YFSETQ. The CDR3 sequence is 13 residues long. The ends were cut back, 3 bases at V and 6 bases at J, with 10 bases in the middle. Here the CDR3 DNA reads TGCGCCAGCAGCTCCGCTGTGGGCAATGAGCAGTTCTTC. Its translation: CASSSAVGNEQFF.

This clonotype has only a few counts. The V gene is TRBV7-9, the J gene TRBJ1-1, with D possibly being TRBD1 (6 bases). V shed 5 bases and J shed 0 bases, with 10 bases lying between them. Germline V gene sequence: CDR1 SEHNR, CDR2 FQNEAQ (reference sequence). The CDR3 is made up of 14 amino acids. CDR3 DNA: TGTGCCAGCAGCAGCTGGACAGTGAACACTGAAGCTTTCTTT. It codes for CASSSWTVNTEAFF.

This clonotype was observed a few times. The rearrangement uses TRBV29-1 and TRBJ2-7; tentatively, D is TRBD1 (6 bases). The V gene lost 6 bases and the J gene lost 1 base, with 13 bases spanning the gap. The CDR3 length is 13 residues. CDR1 and CDR2 (germline): SQVTM, ANQGSEA. CDR3 DNA sequence: TGCAGCGTGACAGGTGACGGGTCCTACGAGCAGTACTTC. Its translation: CSVTGDGSYEQYF.

This clonotype was recorded a few times. The chain combines TRBV28 with TRBJ2-5, with 7 bases fitting TRBD2. In germline, CDR1 is MDHEN, CDR2 SYDVKM. V trimming: 7 bases; J trimming: 3 bases; junction bases outside the gene matches: 8. This CDR3 has 14 amino acids. CDR3 sequence (DNA): TGTGCCAGCACCAAGCGGGACGGGGAAGAGACCCAGTACTTC. Encoded protein: CASTKRDGEETQYF. The full variable domain, its missing parts supplied by reference TRBV28 and TRBJ2-5, is DVKVTQSSRYLVKRTGEKVFLECVQDMDHENMFWYRQDPGLGLRLIYFSYDVKMKEKGDIPEGYSVSREKKERFSLILESASTNQTSMYLCASTKRDGEETQYFGPGTRLLVL.

The chain carries TRBV12-5 and TRBJ1-4, with D unresolved. Trimming shortened V by 1 base and J by 0 bases, and 9 bases separated the two germline ends. CDR1 is LGHNT, CDR2 FRNRAP, per germline. This CDR3 has 16 residues. Written as DNA, the CDR3 is TGTGCTAGTGGTTTGGGATTAGAGGCAACTAATGAAAAACTGTTTTTT. Translated: CASGLGLEATNEKLFF.

This rearrangement joins TRBV6-5 to TRBJ2-7; 8 nucleotides agree with TRBD1. Germline values: CDR1 MNHEY, CDR2 SVGAGI. The CDR3 sequence is 13 residues long. V lost 6 bases, J lost 5 bases, and 6 bases stayed unmatched. CDR3 sequence (DNA): TGTGCCAGCAGCAACAGGGGGAAAGACGAGCAGTACTTC. It is translated as CASSNRGKDEQYF.